The 24 T cell receptor beta chains below all came from one sample that was sequenced in a study of cytomegalovirus exposure and HLA in healthy donors. The PCR had 60 Vbeta and 13 Jbeta primers. Data came from immunoSEQ multiplex PCR; TCRdb stores just in-frame clones and leaves some out. The repertoire has 110,000 to 150,000 clones, 60% to 80% of them found once; the top ten carry around 3.7%. Source material: PBMCs. Every receptor here comes from a male donor in good health and CMV-seronegative.

This clone was detected once. The chain carries TRBV5-1 and TRBJ2-1, with D possibly matching TRBD2 (6 bases). The CDR3 totals 15 residues. From germline, CDR1 is SGHRS and CDR2 YFSETQ. Trimming pared 0 bases from V and 2 bases from J, leaving 9 bases between. CDR3 DNA: TGCGCCAGCAGCTTGGATAGCGGAACCTACAATGAGCAGTTCTTC. This encodes CASSLDSGTYNEQFF. The whole variable domain, remainder taken from reference TRBV5-1 and TRBJ2-1, is KAGVTQTPRYLIKTRGQQVTLSCSPISGHRSVSWYQQTPGQGLQFLFEYFSETQRNKGNFPGRFSGRQFSNSRSEMNVSTLELGDSALYLCASSLDSGTYNEQFFGPGTRLTVL.

In this sample, this clone turned up a few times. The V gene is TRBV19, the J gene TRBJ2-7, with 7 positions matching TRBD2. CDR3 length equals 13 residues. Germline assignment: CDR1 LNHDA and CDR2 SQIVND (reference sequence). V lost 5 bases and J lost 12; bases outside the gene matches: 13. The CDR3: CASSPGLGPILYF. CDR3 sequence (DNA): TGTGCCAGTAGTCCCGGACTAGGCCCTATCTTGTACTTC. The variable domain in full, completed from reference TRBV19 and TRBJ2-7, reads DGGITQSPKYLFRKEGQNVTLSCEQNLNHDAMYWYRQDPGQGLRLIYYSQIVNDFQKGDIAEGYSVSREKKESFPLTVTSAQKNPTAFYLCASSPGLGPILYFGPGTRLTVT.

This chain connects TRBV5-1 to TRBJ2-3; 14 bases align to TRBD2. V shed 4 bases, J shed 5 bases, and the junction held 6 bases outside the gene matches. In germline, CDR1 is SGHRS, CDR2 YFSETQ. The CDR3 is made up of 16 amino acids. CDR3 loop: CASSGGTSGGIDTQYF. The CDR3 DNA sequence: TGCGCCAGCAGCGGCGGGACTAGCGGGGGTATAGATACGCAGTATTTT.

The CDR3 sequence is CASSGQPSSSYEQYF. The CDR3 DNA is TGTGCCAGTAGTGGACAGCCCTCGAGCTCCTACGAGCAGTACTTC. This chain joins TRBV19 and TRBJ2-7; maybe TRBD1 (6 bases). The germline CDR1 and CDR2 sequences are LNHDA and SQIVND (reference sequence). V lost 5 bases and J 0 bases, leaving 14 bases between the germline ends. This CDR3 spans 15 amino acids.

The table lists this clone with a few counts. The V call is TRBV28, the J call TRBJ2-4, with 8 bases lining up with TRBD1. The junction had 0 bases not matched to a gene; V was cut back by 2 bases and J by 6 bases. Germline CDR1 MDHEN, CDR2 SYDVKM. There are 13 residues in the CDR3. For the CDR3, the DNA is TGTGCCAGCAGTTTAACAGGGGGAAACATTCAGTACTTC. It specifies CASSLTGGNIQYF.

The CDR3 sequence: CASIVGHQGFF. CDR3 nucleotide sequence: TGTGCCAGTATAGTGGGGCACCAGGGTTTCTTT. The rearrangement links TRBV19 to TRBJ1-1, with a tentative D call TRBD1 (5 bases). The CDR3 is made up of 11 amino acids. Germline loops: CDR1 LNHDA, CDR2 SQIVND (reference sequence). Trimming pared 7 bases from V and 13 bases from J, leaving 16 bases between.

The chain joins TRBV27 to TRBJ2-7, with D perhaps TRBD2 (5 bases). This CDR3 is 15 amino acids long. V was clipped by 6 bases and J by 6 bases, with 21 bases between them. The V gene's germline CDR1 is MNHEY and CDR2 SMNVEV (reference sequence). The CDR3 DNA follows: TGTGCCAGCAGCCCGGGGTCCGGCCCGCCCGGCGAGCAGTACTTC. Its protein is CASSPGSGPPGEQYF.

This clone was recorded a few times. V usage is TRBV6-4 and J usage is TRBJ2-1; TRBD2 matches 10 bases. Germline CDR1 and CDR2: MRHNA and SNTAGT. The CDR3 has 14 residues. With 5 bases clipped from V and 3 bases from J, the junction kept 1 base outside the gene matches. The CDR3 protein is CASSLAGDYNEQFF. The CDR3 DNA sequence: TGTGCCAGCAGTCTAGCGGGAGACTACAATGAGCAGTTCTTC.

The chain is built from TRBV19 and TRBJ1-5, with 8 bases lining up with TRBD1. Germline V CDR1 and CDR2: LNHDA, SQIVND (reference sequence). The V gene end was trimmed by 4 bases and the J gene end by 3 bases; junction bases not matched to a gene: 5. The CDR3 is made up of 15 amino acids. The CDR3 coding sequence is TGTGCCAGTAGTAGACAGGGGTCCTCCAATCAGCCCCAGCATTTT. Translating gives CASSRQGSSNQPQHF.

J is TRBJ2-1 and V is TRBV29-1; 8 bases match TRBD2. CDR1 and CDR2 from the germline V gene are SQVTM and ANQGSEA. The CDR3 runs 14 residues. J lost 8 bases, V lost 1 base, and 7 bases had no gene match. CDR3: CSVEGSGVVYEQFF. DNA for the CDR3: TGCAGCGTTGAAGGTAGCGGGGTAGTGTATGAGCAGTTCTTC.

This chain uses TRBV19 with TRBJ2-3, with TRBD1 as a possible D gene (5 bases). This CDR3 region has 15 residues. The germline V gene encodes CDR1 LNHDA and CDR2 SQIVND (reference sequence). V lost 5 bases and J lost 0, with 12 bases in between. Here the CDR3 reads CASSPFQGSTDTQYF. As DNA, the CDR3 is TGTGCCAGTAGTCCGTTTCAGGGTAGCACAGATACGCAGTATTTT.

The J gene is TRBJ1-5, the V gene TRBV19, with 7 bases aligning to TRBD1. The V gene's germline CDR1 is LNHDA and CDR2 SQIVND (reference sequence). V gave up 5 bases and J gave up 6 bases; unmatched junction bases: 22. This CDR3 region has 19 residues. For the CDR3, the DNA is TGTGCCAGTAGTTTCCCCGCCCGGGACAGCCGGGTTTCTGGTCAGCCCCAGCATTTT. This gives the protein CASSFPARDSRVSGQPQHF. The whole variable domain, remainder taken from reference TRBV19 and TRBJ1-5, is DGGITQSPKYLFRKEGQNVTLSCEQNLNHDAMYWYRQDPGQGLRLIYYSQIVNDFQKGDIAEGYSVSREKKESFPLTVTSAQKNPTAFYLCASSFPARDSRVSGQPQHFGDGTRLSIL.

This clone was found a few times. The rearrangement joins TRBV18 to TRBJ2-5; D gene ambiguous. The DNA end is a closer match to TRBJ2-7, so the J assignment may be wrong. The CDR3 loop spans 14 amino acids. Per the germline V gene, CDR1 is KGHSH and CDR2 is LQKENI. This CDR3 is CASSLRLDSYEQYF. The CDR3 DNA follows: TGTGCCAGCTCACTACGACTGGATTCCTACGAGCAGTACTTC.

V gene TRBV11-3 combines with J gene TRBJ2-2, with a possible D match to TRBD1 (5 bases). The CDR3 loop spans 12 amino acids. Trimming removed 5 bases at V and 7 bases at J, with 8 bases between. Germline CDR1 is SGHNT and CDR2 is YENEEA. CDR3 sequence: CASSERGGELFF. The CDR3 region has the DNA TGTGCCAGCAGCGAAAGGGGCGGGGAGCTGTTTTTT. Together with reference TRBV11-3 and TRBJ2-2, the CDR3 gives the full variable domain: EAGVVQSPRYKIIEKKQPVAFWCNPISGHNTLYWYLQNLGQGPELLIRYENEEAVDDSQLPKDRFSAERLKGVDSTLKIQPAELGDSAVYLCASSERGGELFFGEGSRLTVL.

This clone was counted only a few times. This chain uses TRBV11-2 with TRBJ2-1, with 8 bases matching TRBD2. CDR3 size: 12 residues. With 3 bases clipped from V and 9 bases from J, the junction kept 1 base outside the gene matches. Germline CDR1 reads SGHAT; CDR2 reads FQNNGV. The CDR3 bases are TGTGCCAGCAGCTTGGCGGGAGGTGAGCAGTTCTTC. Its protein is CASSLAGGEQFF.

J is TRBJ2-7 and V is TRBV29-1, with unresolved D. Deletions cut 6 bases from V and 5 bases from J, with 11 bases between. The CDR3 covers 11 residues. Germline lookup yields CDR1 SQVTM and CDR2 ANQGSEA. CDR3 amino acids: CSVREVNEQYF. The CDR3 nucleotides read TGCAGCGTGAGAGAAGTCAACGAGCAGTACTTC.

The chain carries TRBV9 and TRBJ1-1, with 7 bases that match TRBD1. Germline lookup yields CDR1 SGDLS and CDR2 YYNGEE. The V segment lost 2 bases and the J segment 4 bases; nucleotides outside the gene matches: 5. The CDR3 contains 14 residues. The CDR3: CASSVGTVATEAFF. DNA of the CDR3: TGTGCCAGCAGCGTTGGGACAGTCGCCACTGAAGCTTTCTTT.

This clone has just a few counts. The chain employs TRBV6-1 and TRBJ1-1, with 8 bases identical to TRBD1. The CDR3 totals 16 residues. The junction had 7 bases not matched to a gene; V was cut back by 1 base and J by 3 bases. CDR1 is MNHNS, CDR2 SASEGT, per germline. DNA of the CDR3: TGTGCCAGCAGTGAAGGACGGGACAGGATTTACACTGAAGCTTTCTTT. The encoded protein is CASSEGRDRIYTEAFF.

This clone was counted only a few times. The J gene is TRBJ2-1, the V gene TRBV7-9, with a tentative D call TRBD2 (6 bases). The length of the CDR3 is 14 residues. From germline, CDR1 is SEHNR and CDR2 FQNEAQ (reference sequence). V gave up 3 bases and J gave up 10 bases, with 16 bases separating them. CDR3 protein: CASSLGPGGEEQFF. The CDR3 coding sequence is TGTGCCAGCAGCTTGGGCCCCGGAGGGGAGGAGCAGTTCTTC.

This clone was seen once. The chain uses TRBV10-1 and TRBJ2-6; TRBD1 is a possible D gene (5 bases). The germline CDR1 and CDR2 sequences are WNHNN and SYGVQD (reference sequence). Trimming stripped 6 bases from V and 0 bases from J, with 21 bases between. This CDR3 spans 19 amino acids. Here the CDR3 DNA reads TGCGCCAGCAGCCCCTTGCTCAGGGCGCTTCTCTCTGGGGCCAACGTCCTGACTTTC. It codes for CASSPLLRALLSGANVLTF.

CDR3 nucleotides: TGTGCCAGCAGCTACGACAGATCCTACAATGAGCAGTTCTTC. Its translation is CASSYDRSYNEQFF. This sequence joins TRBV7-2 and TRBJ2-1; D is perhaps TRBD1 (5 bases). The CDR3 extends over 14 amino acids. Deletions cut 4 bases from V and 1 base from J, with 8 bases between. Germline V gene sequence: CDR1 SGHTA, CDR2 FQGNSA.

The chain recombines TRBV29-1 with TRBJ1-6, with D hard to call. The germline V gene encodes CDR1 SQVTM and CDR2 ANQGSEA. V lost 5 bases to trimming and J lost 10 bases, with 15 bases between them. This CDR3 contains 13 residues. The CDR3 DNA reads TGCAGCGTTCGCGAGGGTTATGGATCACCCCTCCACTTT. This sequence encodes CSVREGYGSPLHF.

This clone was observed once. This chain uses TRBV6-1 with TRBJ2-3; D is possibly TRBD2 (6 bases). Germline values: CDR1 MNHNS, CDR2 SASEGT. The ends were cut back, 0 bases at V and 0 bases at J, with 10 bases in the middle. The CDR3 loop spans 16 amino acids. The CDR3 protein is CASSEAGGSSTDTQYF. CDR3 DNA sequence: TGTGCCAGCAGTGAAGCTGGGGGGTCTAGCACAGATACGCAGTATTTT.

This clone came up once. This chain connects TRBV19 to TRBJ2-7, with D maybe TRBD1 (5 bases). The CDR3 is 13 amino acids. CDR1 and CDR2 from the germline V gene are LNHDA and SQIVND (reference sequence). Trimming took off 2 bases at V and 4 bases at J, with 9 bases between the two ends. The CDR3 loop is CASSIKGLYEQYF. Written as DNA, the CDR3 is TGTGCCAGTAGTATAAAGGGGCTGTACGAGCAGTACTTC.